Each of the 12 T cell receptor beta chains below was sequenced from the same sample in a study of T cell repertoires in cytomegalovirus infection. TCRdb independently ran MiXCR on the reads; one entry per CDR3 protein. The data hold about 890,000 distinct CDR3 sequences, with approximately 31% observed a single time. These receptors' targets are unknown. This sample comprised cultured CD8+ T cells from PBMCs, obtained from culture after CMV antigen stimulation. All receptors derive from a human donor in good health (CMV status not recorded). Some clones in this sample may be carry-over from other donors' samples.

V usage is TRBV19 and J usage is TRBJ1-2; no definite D call. This CDR3 region has 14 residues. CDR1 is LNHDA, CDR2 SQIVND, per germline (reference sequence). Trimming took 1 base from V and 2 from J, leaving 8 bases between them. The CDR3 loop is CASSIVGNNYGYTF. In nucleotides, the CDR3 is TGTGCCAGTAGTATAGTAGGAAACAACTATGGCTACACCTTC.

This clonotype appeared many times. The CDR3 here is CASSFPGGGLTSYEQYF. The CDR3 coding sequence is TGTGCCAGCAGCTTCCCCGGGGGAGGTCTCACCTCCTACGAGCAGTACTTC. The chain carries TRBV7-2 and TRBJ2-7; TRBD2 is a possible D gene (6 bases). V was pared by 3 bases and J by 0 bases, with 18 bases between. The CDR3 spans 17 residues. The germline V gene has CDR1 SGHTA and CDR2 FQGNSA.

The chain uses TRBV20-1 and TRBJ1-4, with a weak D call TRBD1 (6 bases). The V gene lost 5 bases and the J gene lost 8 bases, with 15 bases spanning the gap. The CDR3 runs to 13 residues. CDR1 is DFQATT and CDR2 is SNEGSKA in the germline V gene (reference sequence). The CDR3 region has the DNA TGCAGTGCTGTGAACAGGGTAAACGAAAAACTGTTTTTT. Its protein is CSAVNRVNEKLFF.

This chain connects TRBV4-3 to TRBJ2-3; 8 nucleotides align to TRBD2. Per the germline V gene, CDR1 is LGHNA and CDR2 is YSLEER. The CDR3 consists of 16 residues. With 4 bases clipped from V and 0 bases from J, the junction kept 6 bases outside the gene matches. The CDR3 DNA reads as TGCGCCAGCAGCCTTCTTAGCGGGGAGAGCACAGATACGCAGTATTTT. Translated, it gives CASSLLSGESTDTQYF.

As concerns this clonotype: One junction end does not reproduce the germline sequence, and a read error may be involved. The chain links TRBV20-1 to TRBJ1-1, with D uncertain. Germline values: CDR1 DFQATT, CDR2 SNEGSKA (reference sequence). CDR3 length: 14 residues. The CDR3 DNA sequence: TGTAGTGCCCAGGAATATAACTTGAACACTGAAGCTTTCTTT. It specifies CSAQEYNLNTEAFF.

Points on this clonotype: This may arise from a read error, as a much more abundant clone is one base away. The J gene is TRBJ2-3, the V gene TRBV7-2, with D possibly called TRBD1 or TRBD2 (6 bases each). V shed 2 bases and J shed 5 bases, with 14 bases lying between them. The CDR3 consists of 15 residues. Per the germline V gene, CDR1 is SGHTA and CDR2 is FQGNSA. The CDR3 here is CASSLRGVDEDTQYF. The CDR3 DNA sequence: TGTGCCAGCAGCTTAAGGGGGGTCGATGAAGATACGCAGTATTTT.

This chain joins TRBV5-4 and TRBJ2-1; D is unclear. Deletions cut 2 bases from V and 4 bases from J, with 10 bases between. The CDR3 spans 14 residues. Per germline, CDR1 SGHNT and CDR2 YYREEE (reference sequence). CDR3 sequence: CASSFSDGYNEQFF. The CDR3 nucleotides read TGTGCCAGCAGCTTTTCCGACGGATACAATGAGCAGTTCTTC.

There are a few counts of this clonotype. The rearrangement uses TRBV24-1 and TRBJ2-5; D possibly matches TRBD1 or TRBD2 (6 bases each). In germline, CDR1 is KGHDR, CDR2 SFDVKD. Trimming stripped 9 bases from V and 5 bases from J, with 18 bases between. The CDR3 spans 14 residues. The CDR3 reads CATGPGGRGETQYF. CDR3 sequence (DNA): TGTGCCACCGGCCCTGGGGGGCGTGGGGAGACCCAGTACTTC.

This clonotype has ten or more counts. The chain uses TRBV6-2 or TRBV6-3 and TRBJ2-7; D is perhaps TRBD1 or TRBD2 (6 bases each). V lost 6 bases and J 3 bases, leaving 12 bases between the germline ends. This CDR3 has 13 amino acids. The germline V gene encodes CDR1 MNHEY and CDR2 SVGEGT. CDR3 region: CASSHGGNYEQYV. The CDR3 region has the DNA TGTGCCAGCAGCCACGGGGGCAACTACGAGCAGTACGTC.

As concerns this clonotype: The junction differs from germline at one of its ends, possibly a read error. V gene TRBV5-6 combines with J gene TRBJ2-1; 7 bases line up with TRBD1. Germline lookup yields CDR1 SGHDT and CDR2 YYEEEE. The CDR3 runs 14 residues. The DNA for the CDR3 is TGTACCAGCAGCGAGGACAGGCCCTACAATGAGCAGTTCTTC. Its translation: CTSSEDRPYNEQFF.

The chain employs TRBV6-2 or TRBV6-3 and TRBJ1-2; 7 bases map to TRBD1. With V trimmed by 6 bases and J by 10 bases, 5 bases remained unmatched. The CDR3 totals 11 residues. From germline, CDR1 is MNHEY and CDR2 SVGEGT. The CDR3 DNA follows: TGTGCCAGCAGAACAGGGGACGCCTACACCTTC. It yields the protein CASRTGDAYTF.

This clonotype was counted only a few times. V gene TRBV10-3 combines with J gene TRBJ1-2; D gene ambiguous. V shed 0 bases and J shed 7 bases, with 6 bases lying between them. The germline V gene encodes CDR1 ENHRY and CDR2 SYGVKD. The CDR3 runs to 12 residues. This CDR3 reads CAISESGLGYTF. The CDR3 DNA reads as TGTGCCATCAGTGAGTCTGGTCTTGGCTACACCTTC.